The 10 T cell receptor beta chains in this list originate from one sample, sequenced in a study of blood T cell repertoires in COVID-19. The assay was immunoSEQ multiplex PCR, and TCRdb's table has in-frame clones only and misses some. The table records 350,000 to 400,000 clones, around 91% of them present only once. Sequencing was carried out using PBMCs or T cells enriched from blood (not recorded which). The receptor set was obtained from a man between 18 and 29 years old who had recovered from COVID-19.

The V and J genes are TRBV7-9 and TRBJ2-7; D gene unclear. The V and J ends lost 2 bases and 5 bases respectively, with 10 bases between them. The V gene's germline CDR1 is SEHNR and CDR2 FQNEAQ (reference sequence). The CDR3 runs to 13 residues. CDR3 sequence (DNA): TGTGCCAGCAGCTTAAAGTTCCCGGACGAGCAGTACTTC. Protein product: CASSLKFPDEQYF.

The rearrangement uses TRBV6-5 and TRBJ1-2, with no clear D. The CDR3 has 11 amino acids. V gave up 8 bases and J gave up 4 bases, with 8 bases separating them. The germline V gene encodes CDR1 MNHEY and CDR2 SVGAGI. CDR3 nucleotide sequence: TGTGCCAGCCGACATAGCTATGGCTACACCTTC. It yields the protein CASRHSYGYTF.

The chain carries TRBV5-5 and TRBJ1-6; 8 bases agree with TRBD1. The V segment lost 4 bases and the J segment 10 bases; nucleotides outside the gene matches: 10. This CDR3 is 15 amino acids long. Looked up from germline, CDR1 is SGHKS and CDR2 is YYEKEE (reference sequence). CDR3 amino acids: CASSGPGQGGSPLHF. The DNA of the CDR3 is TGTGCCAGCAGCGGACCTGGACAGGGCGGGTCACCCCTCCACTTT.

This chain joins TRBV18 and TRBJ1-2; D is possibly TRBD1 (5 bases). There are 15 residues in the CDR3. Germline CDR1 and CDR2: KGHSH and LQKENI. The ends were cut back, 2 bases at V and 5 bases at J, with 15 bases in the middle. CDR3 loop: CASSPKRDSRYGYTF. CDR3 nucleotide sequence: TGTGCCAGCTCACCAAAGCGAGACAGTCGTTATGGCTACACCTTC.

The V call is TRBV10-2, the J call TRBJ2-3; D might be TRBD2 (7 bases). Germline CDR1 is WSHSY and CDR2 is SAAADI. This CDR3 region has 15 residues. Between the trimmed V and J ends, which lost 10 bases and 1 base, there was a span of 18 bases. The CDR3 DNA reads TGCGCCACTAAACCCCGGGGGGCCGGCACAGATACGCAGTATTTT. It is translated as CATKPRGAGTDTQYF.

The chain employs TRBV13 and TRBJ2-3, with a tentative D call TRBD2 (6 bases). Trimming removed 5 bases at V and 0 bases at J, with 18 bases between. CDR1 and CDR2 from the germline V gene are PRHDT and FYEKMQ (reference sequence). The CDR3 loop spans 17 amino acids. The CDR3 DNA follows: TGTGCCAGCAGCCCCCCGAACGGGGGACTTAGCACAGATACGCAGTATTTT. It encodes CASSPPNGGLSTDTQYF.

Only one count was recorded for this clone. The genes are TRBV4-1 and TRBJ2-1, with D perhaps matching TRBD1 (5 bases). Germline V CDR1 and CDR2: MGHRA, YSYEKL. With 2 bases removed from V and 9 bases from J, the gap between germline ends came to 8 bases. CDR3 length: 12 amino acids. The CDR3 sequence is CASSQTQGEQFF. DNA for the CDR3: TGCGCCAGCAGCCAAACTCAGGGTGAGCAGTTCTTC.

The chain combines TRBV7-2 with TRBJ2-4, with TRBD2 matching over 14 bases. The CDR3 totals 19 residues. The ends lost 5 bases at V and 1 base at J; junction bases unmatched: 10. Germline V CDR1 and CDR2: SGHTA, FQGNSA. The CDR3 DNA reads TGTGCCAGCAGCCCGCCGACTAGCGGGAGGGCGGAGGCCAAAAACATTCAGTACTTC. It is translated as CASSPPTSGRAEAKNIQYF.

V usage is TRBV18 and J usage is TRBJ2-2; no reliable D call. Germline CDR1 reads KGHSH; CDR2 reads LQKENI. This CDR3 has 16 residues. The V end lost 0 bases, the J end lost 3 bases, and 11 bases lay between the germline ends. CDR3 DNA sequence: TGTGCCAGCTCACCACCGAAACAGCCCTACACCGGGGAGCTGTTTTTT. This sequence encodes CASSPPKQPYTGELFF.

The chain joins TRBV10-3 to TRBJ1-5; D is unresolved. Looked up from germline, CDR1 is ENHRY and CDR2 is SYGVKD. Trimming shortened V by 6 bases and J by 7 bases, and 13 bases separated the two germline ends. This CDR3 contains 13 residues. CDR3 nucleotide sequence: TGTGCCATCAGCAAGGGAGGCCAACAGCCCCAGCATTTT. Amino acids: CAISKGGQQPQHF.